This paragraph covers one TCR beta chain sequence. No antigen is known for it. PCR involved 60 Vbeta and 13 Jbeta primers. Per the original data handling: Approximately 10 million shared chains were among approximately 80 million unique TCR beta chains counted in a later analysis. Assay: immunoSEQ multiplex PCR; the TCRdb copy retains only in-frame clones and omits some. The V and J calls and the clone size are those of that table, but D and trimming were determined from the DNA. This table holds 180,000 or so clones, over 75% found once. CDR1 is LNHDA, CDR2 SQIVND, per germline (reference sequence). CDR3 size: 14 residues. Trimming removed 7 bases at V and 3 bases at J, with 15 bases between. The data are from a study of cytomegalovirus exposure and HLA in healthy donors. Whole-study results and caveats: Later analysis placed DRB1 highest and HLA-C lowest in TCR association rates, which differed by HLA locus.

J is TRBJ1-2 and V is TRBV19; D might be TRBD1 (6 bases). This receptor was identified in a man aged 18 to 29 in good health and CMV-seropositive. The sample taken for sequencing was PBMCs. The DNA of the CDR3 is TGTGCCAGTAACAGGGAAGGAACGGACTATGGCTACACCTTC. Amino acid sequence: CASNREGTDYGYTF.